These 30 T cell receptor beta chains came from one sample sequenced in a study of breast tumors, draining lymph nodes, adjacent tissues. A single record per CDR3 protein comes from TCRdb applying MiXCR to the multiplex PCR reads. The top ten clones hold over 3.5% of a sample with approximately 230,000 distinct CDR3 sequences, nearly 35% of them seen once. Axillary draining lymph nodes of breast cancer patients supplied the node samples. The material sequenced was axillary lymph node tissue. The receptors were gathered from a female donor with breast cancer. Some clones in this sample may be carry-over from other donors' samples.

The gene calls are TRBV3-1 and TRBJ2-7; no definite D call. Germline V gives CDR1 LGHDT, CDR2 YNNKEL (reference sequence). V gave up 0 bases and J gave up 6 bases, with 12 bases separating them. CDR3 size: 14 residues. The CDR3 loop is CASSQDKSTCEQYF. The CDR3 DNA reads as TGTGCCAGCAGCCAAGATAAGAGTACCTGCGAGCAGTACTTC.

The rearrangement links TRBV7-9 to TRBJ2-1, with 7 bases that match TRBD2. CDR3 size: 14 residues. CDR1 and CDR2 from the germline V gene are SEHNR and FQNEAQ (reference sequence). V trimming: 6 bases; J trimming: 7 bases; junction bases outside the gene matches: 9. For the CDR3, the DNA is TGTGCCAGCAGAATAGTCAATAGCGGGAATGAGCAGTTCTTC. As protein: CASRIVNSGNEQFF.

This clonotype was observed at least ten times. The V call is TRBV9, the J call TRBJ1-3, with 8 positions matching TRBD1. This CDR3 spans 17 amino acids. V shed 2 bases, J shed 0 bases, and the junction held 7 bases outside the gene matches. Germline CDR1 and CDR2: SGDLS and YYNGEE. The CDR3 loop is CASSVRTGSLSGNTIYF. Here the CDR3 DNA reads TGTGCCAGCAGCGTCAGGACAGGGTCTCTCTCTGGAAACACCATATATTTT.

With regard to this clonotype: This may come from a read error, since a much larger clone is one base off. The chain uses TRBV5-5 and TRBJ2-1; 8 nucleotides align to TRBD1. Germline V gene data show CDR1 as SGHKS and CDR2 as YYEKEE (reference sequence). This CDR3 is 15 amino acids long. The CDR3 region has the DNA TGTACCAGCAGCTTTGACAGGGGCTCATACAATGAGCAGTTCTTC. Translated, it gives CTSSFDRGSYNEQFF.

The table lists this clonotype with many counts. This rearrangement joins TRBV20-1 to TRBJ1-6, with D tentatively TRBD1 (5 bases). CDR3 length equals 15 residues. Trimming took 3 bases from V and 6 from J, leaving 15 bases between them. Germline assignment: CDR1 DFQATT and CDR2 SNEGSKA (reference sequence). The DNA of the CDR3 is TGCAGTGCTAGGCCTACAGTGGGGGGTAATTCACCCCTCCACTTT. This gives the protein CSARPTVGGNSPLHF.

The rearrangement uses TRBV7-8 and TRBJ1-2, with TRBD1 matching 7 bases. Losses at the gene ends were 2 bases for V and 12 bases for J; bases not matched to a gene: 12. CDR1 is SGHVS, CDR2 FQNEAQ, per germline. There are 14 residues in the CDR3. The CDR3 region has the DNA TGTGCCAGCAGCTTATGGTGGATGGGAGGGGGCCACACCTTC. This sequence encodes CASSLWWMGGGHTF.

This clonotype showed up just a few times. The chain links TRBV11-2 to TRBJ2-2, with 11 bases that match TRBD2. CDR3 length: 17 residues. Germline V gives CDR1 SGHAT, CDR2 FQNNGV. Trimming removed 4 bases from V and 6 bases from J; junction bases left unmatched: 10. CDR3 in amino acids: CASSSGTSGFSAGELFF. Written as DNA, the CDR3 is TGTGCCAGCAGCTCCGGGACTAGCGGCTTTTCGGCCGGGGAGCTGTTTTTT.

This clonotype has more than one count but fewer than ten. The rearrangement uses TRBV27 and TRBJ2-1, with 7 bases lining up with TRBD2. This CDR3 spans 15 amino acids. Unmatched junction bases numbered 5, after V lost 2 bases and J lost 4 bases. CDR1 and CDR2 from the germline V gene are MNHEY and SMNVEV (reference sequence). The CDR3 reads CASSLAGAPYNEQFF. Written as DNA, the CDR3 is TGTGCCAGCAGTTTAGCGGGAGCGCCTTACAATGAGCAGTTCTTC.

This clonotype was seen many times. The CDR3 loop reads CASSHGPSYEQYF. In nucleotides, the CDR3 is TGCGCCAGCAGCCACGGACCGAGCTACGAGCAGTACTTC. The rearrangement uses TRBV4-1 and TRBJ2-7, with no clear D. The CDR3 is made up of 13 amino acids. V was clipped by 3 bases and J by 3 bases, with 9 bases between them. CDR1 and CDR2 (germline): MGHRA, YSYEKL.

Remarks on this clonotype: A read error may be the cause here, since a much bigger clone is one base away. This sequence joins TRBV12-3 or TRBV12-4 and TRBJ1-3, with 10 nucleotides matching TRBD1. V trimming: 6 bases; J trimming: 4 bases; junction bases outside the gene matches: 12. The CDR3 has 17 amino acids. The CDR3 DNA reads as TGTGCCAGCAGGTTCGCTGGGACAGGGGCCTCGGGAAACACCATATATTTT. This sequence encodes CASRFAGTGASGNTIYF.

In the case of this clonotype: This could be a read error, since a much larger clone is one nucleotide away. The chain couples TRBV5-1 to TRBJ2-1; 12 bases map to TRBD2. Germline V CDR1 and CDR2: SGHRS, YFSETQ. Unmatched junction bases numbered 7, after V lost 0 bases and J lost 9 bases. This CDR3 spans 16 amino acids. The CDR3 sequence: CASSLGASGRAAEQFF. The CDR3 DNA follows: TGCGCCAGCAGCTTGGGGGCTAGCGGGAGGGCGGCTGAGCAGTTCTTC.

A remark on this clonotype: This may arise from a read error, as a much more abundant clone is one base away. The V call is TRBV6-5, the J call TRBJ2-3; 7 bases line up with TRBD1. The CDR3 extends over 15 amino acids. V lost 5 bases, J lost 2 bases, and 7 bases stayed unmatched. Germline V lookup: CDR1 MNHEY, CDR2 SVGAGI. This chain's CDR3 is CASSEGQHFTDTQYF. CDR3 sequence (DNA): TGTGCCAGCAGTGAGGGACAGCATTTCACAGATACGCAGTATTTT.

Concerning this clonotype itself: At one of its ends the junction is not consistent with the germline gene, which may arise from a read error. The genes are TRBV5-1 and TRBJ2-1; D unclear. This CDR3 has 12 residues. Germline CDR1 SGHRS, CDR2 YFSETQ. CDR3 DNA sequence: TGTGCCAGCAGTTCACGGAACAATGAGCAGTTCTTC. Its protein product is CASSSRNNEQFF.

This chain links TRBV20-1 with TRBJ1-5; D gene unclear. This CDR3 is 13 amino acids long. Germline V lookup: CDR1 DFQATT, CDR2 SNEGSKA (reference sequence). V gave up 0 bases and J gave up 9 bases, with 12 bases separating them. The CDR3 DNA is TGCAGTGCTAGAGAGGGCCGGGATAGGCCCCAGCATTTT. Translating it yields CSAREGRDRPQHF.

With respect to this clonotype: A much larger clone sits a single nucleotide away, making a read error possible. The chain has TRBV24-1 and TRBJ1-6, with 9 bases aligning to TRBD1. Germline V gives CDR1 KGHDR, CDR2 SFDVKD. CDR3 length: 16 amino acids. Written as DNA, the CDR3 is TGTGCCACCAGGGATCAGGGACAGGGAATTCATTCACCCCCCCACTTT. Translation gives CATRDQGQGIHSPPHF.

This clonotype was counted ten times or more. The chain combines TRBV4-3 with TRBJ1-2, with D perhaps matching TRBD1 (5 bases). Per germline, CDR1 LGHNA and CDR2 YSLEER. With 0 bases removed from V and 3 bases from J, the gap between germline ends came to 5 bases. The CDR3 covers 13 residues. In nucleotides, the CDR3 is TGCGCCAGCAGCCAAGACAGGGACTATGGCTACACCTTC. Translation gives CASSQDRDYGYTF.

In the case of this clonotype: This could be a read error, since a much larger clone is one nucleotide away. The J gene is TRBJ2-3, the V gene TRBV6-5; no clear D. Trimming removed 5 bases at V and 6 bases at J, with 15 bases between. This CDR3 is 14 amino acids long. Germline CDR1 MNHEY, CDR2 SVGAGI. The CDR3 here is CASSDRPGGDTQYF. For the CDR3, the DNA is TGTGCCAGCAGTGACCGCCCTGGTGGGGATACGCAGTATTTT.

This chain links TRBV6-2 or TRBV6-3 with TRBJ2-1; D is possibly TRBD1 (5 bases). The CDR3 runs to 16 residues. V gave up 6 bases and J gave up 5 bases, with 20 bases separating them. Germline CDR1 and CDR2: MNHEY and SVGEGT. The CDR3 nucleotides read TGTGCCAGCAGCCCCTCTCCCAGGGTAATGAACAATGAGCAGTTCTTC. Its protein product is CASSPSPRVMNNEQFF.

This clonotype was detected only once. This may be a read error, as it is one base from a much larger clone. The chain links TRBV19 to TRBJ1-5, with 10 bases lining up with TRBD1. Germline loops: CDR1 LNHDA, CDR2 SQIVND (reference sequence). The CDR3 covers 18 residues. CDR3 in amino acids: CASNLEGQGFHSNQPPHF. The CDR3 nucleotides read TGTGCCAGTAATCTAGAGGGACAGGGGTTCCATAGCAATCAGCCCCCGCATTTT.

This sequence joins TRBV6-5 and TRBJ2-7; D might be TRBD2 (5 bases). Trimming removed 5 bases from V and 8 bases from J, with 22 bases in between. This CDR3 is 15 amino acids long. The V gene's germline CDR1 is MNHEY and CDR2 SVGAGI. CDR3 loop: CASSPDWRIGRKQYF. For the CDR3, the DNA is TGTGCCAGCAGTCCAGACTGGAGGATAGGGCGCAAGCAGTACTTC.

V usage is TRBV14 and J usage is TRBJ1-1, with 7 bases lining up with TRBD1. The CDR3 contains 15 residues. Trimming at V came to 3 bases and at J to 4 bases, leaving 8 bases not matched to a gene. Per germline, CDR1 SGHDN and CDR2 FVKESK. The CDR3 sequence is CASSQRTGRATEAFF. DNA of the CDR3: TGTGCCAGCAGCCAGAGGACAGGCCGCGCCACTGAAGCTTTCTTT.

This clonotype has just one count. CDR3 region: CASSLLGTRNNEKLFF. The CDR3 DNA follows: TGTGCCAGCAGCTTGTTAGGGACAAGAAATAATGAAAAACTGTTTTTT. This chain connects TRBV7-2 to TRBJ1-4; possibly TRBD1 for D (6 bases). This CDR3 comprises 16 residues. The V end lost 3 bases, the J end lost 4 bases, and 15 bases lay between the germline ends. In germline, CDR1 is SGHTA, CDR2 FQGNSA.

This clonotype was detected a few times. This sequence may be a read error, since a much larger clone differs from it by one base. The chain combines TRBV5-1 with TRBJ2-7, with D perhaps TRBD1 (6 bases). There are 13 residues in the CDR3. CDR1 is SGHRS and CDR2 is YFSETQ in the germline V gene. Trimming shortened V by 4 bases and J by 6 bases, and 14 bases separated the two germline ends. This CDR3 is CASSVGQLSEQYF. The CDR3 region has the DNA TGCGCCAGCAGCGTCGGACAGCTTTCCGAGCAGTACTTC.

This clonotype was recorded at least ten times. CDR3 in amino acids: CATSRVTGGINGELFF. The CDR3 region has the DNA TGTGCCACCAGCAGGGTCACGGGGGGCATTAACGGGGAGCTGTTTTTT. The J gene is TRBJ2-2, the V gene TRBV15, with D possibly TRBD2 on 7 matching bases. Germline-derived CDR1 and CDR2 are LNHNV and YYDKDF (reference sequence). Trimming took off 3 bases at V and 7 bases at J, with 18 bases between the two ends. The CDR3 is 16 residues long.

This clonotype was observed at least ten times. Germline is not matched at one junction end, which may reflect a read error. The chain is built from TRBV20-1 and TRBJ2-7, with 7 bases that match TRBD1. The CDR3 consists of 14 residues. Germline assignment: CDR1 DFQATT and CDR2 SNEGSKA (reference sequence). CDR3 sequence reads: CSARGDRATYEQYF. The CDR3 DNA reads as TGCAGTGCCAGAGGCGACAGGGCCACCTACGAGCAGTACTTC.

This clonotype appeared a few times. The CDR3 nucleotides read TGCGCCAGCTCCGACGGGGCGGGAGGGCCGGGAGAGACCCAGTACTTC. This gives the protein CASSDGAGGPGETQYF. The chain employs TRBV10-1 and TRBJ2-5; 9 positions agree with TRBD2. CDR1 and CDR2 (germline): WNHNN, SYGVQD (reference sequence). The CDR3 is 16 residues long. Trimming removed 8 bases from V and 4 bases from J; junction bases left unmatched: 14.

This clonotype was counted at least ten times. The chain employs TRBV30 and TRBJ1-6; no reliable D call. The germline V and J ends were trimmed by 1 base and 10 bases, with 8 bases remaining between them. CDR3 length: 12 amino acids. The germline gives CDR1 GTSNPN, CDR2 SVGIG (reference sequence). Here the CDR3 DNA reads TGTGCCTGGAGTGGAGGAGGATCACCCCTCCACTTT. Translated, it gives CAWSGGGSPLHF.

This clonotype appeared many times. DNA for the CDR3: TGTGCCATAGGTGGAGTCAACTATGGCTACACCTTC. Amino acids: CAIGGVNYGYTF. The chain combines TRBV7-6 with TRBJ1-2; D not resolved. Germline CDR1 SGHVS, CDR2 FNYEAQ. Trimming took off 10 bases at V and 2 bases at J, with 11 bases between the two ends. The CDR3 is 12 amino acids.

This clonotype was recorded only once. A read error may be the cause here, since a much bigger clone is one base away. CDR3 amino acids: CAISDSGNEQFF. The CDR3 coding sequence is TGTGCCATCAGTGACTCGGGTAATGAGCAGTTCTTC. The gene calls are TRBV10-3 and TRBJ2-1; no reliable D call. Germline lookup yields CDR1 ENHRY and CDR2 SYGVKD. CDR3 length equals 12 residues. The V and J ends lost 3 bases and 7 bases respectively, with 7 bases between them.

Remarks on this clonotype: Its ends do not fully match the called genes, so a read error is possible. The chain is built from TRBV6-5 and TRBJ2-2; tentative D call: TRBD1 (6 bases). Germline CDR1 and CDR2: MNHEY and SVGAGI. The CDR3 runs 14 residues. This CDR3 is CARRTALVTGELFF. CDR3 coding DNA: TGTGCCCGCAGGACAGCATTAGTCACCGGGGAGCTGTTTTTT.